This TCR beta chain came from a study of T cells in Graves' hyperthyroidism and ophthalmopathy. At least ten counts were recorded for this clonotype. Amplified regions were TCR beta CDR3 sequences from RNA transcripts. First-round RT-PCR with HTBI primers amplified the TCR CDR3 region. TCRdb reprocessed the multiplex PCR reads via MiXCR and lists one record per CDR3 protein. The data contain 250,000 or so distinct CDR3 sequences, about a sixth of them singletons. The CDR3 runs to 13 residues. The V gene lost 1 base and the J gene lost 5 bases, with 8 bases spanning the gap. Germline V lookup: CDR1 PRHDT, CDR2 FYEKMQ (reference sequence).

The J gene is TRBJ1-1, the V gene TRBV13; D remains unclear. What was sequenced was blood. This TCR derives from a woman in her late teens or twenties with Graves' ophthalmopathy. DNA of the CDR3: TGTGCCAGCAGCTTAGATCAGGAAACTGAAGCTTTCTTT. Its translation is CASSLDQETEAFF.